Following are 26 T cell receptor beta chains from one sample sequenced in a study of pediatric ulcerative colitis. TCRdb's copy holds only in-frame clones and misses some; the assay was immunoSEQ multiplex PCR. Found here are tens of thousands of clones, 55% to 85% of them singletons; the top ten hold over 6.5%. One to two pinch biopsies were taken from the rectum during colonoscopy. Specimen: gut tissue. The receptors shown here come from a boy between 10 and 17 years old with severe ulcerative colitis.

The chain joins TRBV6-5 to TRBJ2-1, with D possibly being TRBD2 (6 bases). V lost 5 bases and J 9 bases, leaving 14 bases between the germline ends. Germline V gene sequence: CDR1 MNHEY, CDR2 SVGAGI. This CDR3 comprises 13 residues. The CDR3 loop is CASSNLATPEQFF. The CDR3 region has the DNA TGTGCCAGCAGTAATCTAGCGACCCCTGAGCAGTTCTTC.

This rearrangement joins TRBV30 to TRBJ1-1; D gene uncertain. The CDR3 loop spans 12 amino acids. From germline, CDR1 is GTSNPN and CDR2 SVGIG (reference sequence). The V end was cut by 4 bases, the J end by 0 bases, with 6 bases between. The CDR3 nucleotides are TGTGCCTGGATTATACTGAACACTGAAGCTTTCTTT. This translates into CAWIILNTEAFF.

This clone was seen a handful of times. The chain couples TRBV4-1 to TRBJ2-2; D uncertain. Trimming removed 4 bases at V and 5 bases at J, with 11 bases between. Germline CDR1 reads MGHRA; CDR2 reads YSYEKL. This CDR3 region has 14 residues. DNA of the CDR3: TGCGCCAGCAGCCTTGCACCGGATACCGGGGAGCTGTTTTTT. Protein sequence: CASSLAPDTGELFF.

The J gene is TRBJ2-7, the V gene TRBV6-1; 10 bases line up with TRBD2. With V trimmed by 2 bases and J by 6 bases, 19 bases remained unmatched. The germline gives CDR1 MNHNS, CDR2 SASEGT. This CDR3 is 19 amino acids long. The CDR3 nucleotides are TGTGCCAGCAGTGAAACCCGCCCGAAAAGGCTAGCGGGAGTGTTCGAGCAGTACTTC. Its protein product is CASSETRPKRLAGVFEQYF.

This clone was seen a few times. V gene TRBV6-1 combines with J gene TRBJ1-5; D remains ambiguous. V lost 2 bases and J 0 bases, leaving 11 bases between the germline ends. In germline, CDR1 is MNHNS, CDR2 SASEGT. This CDR3 has 16 amino acids. CDR3 region: CASSEIFGISNQPQHF. CDR3 nucleotide sequence: TGTGCCAGCAGTGAAATCTTTGGGATTAGCAATCAGCCCCAGCATTTT.

The chain carries TRBV19 and TRBJ1-4; 9 bases agree with TRBD1. This CDR3 contains 14 residues. J was trimmed by 8 bases and V by 7 bases; bases with no gene match: 8. Germline CDR1 LNHDA, CDR2 SQIVND (reference sequence). Here the CDR3 DNA reads TGTGCCAGTAACGGGGGACAGGGACGGGAAAAACTGTTTTTT. Translated: CASNGGQGREKLFF.

CDR3 in amino acids: CASSLAASETQYF. The DNA for the CDR3 is TGTGCCAGCAGCTTAGCGGCCTCGGAGACCCAGTACTTC. V is TRBV7-9 and J is TRBJ2-5; D gene unclear. This CDR3 spans 13 amino acids. V gave up 0 bases and J gave up 5 bases, with 7 bases separating them. Germline V CDR1 and CDR2: SEHNR, FQNEAQ (reference sequence). Complete variable domain (other parts from reference TRBV7-9 and TRBJ2-5): DTGVSQNPRHKITKRGQNVTFRCDPISEHNRLYWYRQTLGQGPEFLTYFQNEAQLEKSRLLSDRFSAERPKGSFSTLEIQRTEQGDSAMYLCASSLAASETQYFGPGTRLLVL.

The chain carries TRBV13 and TRBJ2-1, with D tentatively TRBD1 or TRBD2 (6 bases each). This CDR3 comprises 17 residues. Germline loops: CDR1 PRHDT, CDR2 FYEKMQ (reference sequence). V was clipped by 1 base and J by 0 bases, with 13 bases between them. The CDR3 sequence is CASSLEQGGTSYNEQFF. The CDR3 coding sequence is TGTGCCAGCAGCTTAGAACAGGGCGGGACCTCCTACAATGAGCAGTTCTTC. Looking up the rest from reference TRBV13 and TRBJ2-1 gives the full variable domain: AAGVIQSPRHLIKEKRETATLKCYPIPRHDTVYWYQQGPGQDPQFLISFYEKMQSDKGSIPDRFSAQQFSDYHSELNMSSLELGDSALYFCASSLEQGGTSYNEQFFGPGTRLTVL.

The chain couples TRBV4-1 to TRBJ2-7; D is unclear. V shed 0 bases and J shed 2 bases, with 11 bases lying between them. This CDR3 is built from 15 residues. Germline CDR1 is MGHRA and CDR2 is YSYEKL. The CDR3 loop reads CASSQDVTVTYEQYF. DNA of the CDR3: TGCGCCAGCAGCCAAGACGTGACTGTGACCTACGAGCAGTACTTC.

V gene TRBV7-6 combines with J gene TRBJ2-1; maybe TRBD2 (5 bases). Germline assignment: CDR1 SGHVS and CDR2 FNYEAQ. The V end was cut by 5 bases, the J end by 3 bases, with 14 bases between. The CDR3 spans 15 residues. In nucleotides, the CDR3 is TGTGCCAGCAGCCCGAGGGTGGGATACTACAATGAGCAGTTCTTC. Its protein is CASSPRVGYYNEQFF. The variable domain in full, with the rest retrieved from reference TRBV7-6 and TRBJ2-1, is GAGVSQSPRYKVTKRGQDVALRCDPISGHVSLYWYRQALGQGPEFLTYFNYEAQQDKSGLPNDRFSAERPEGSISTLTIQRTEQRDSAMYRCASSPRVGYYNEQFFGPGTRLTVL.

The chain carries TRBV18 and TRBJ2-2; D could derive from TRBD1 or TRBD2 (6 bases each). The V gene's germline CDR1 is KGHSH and CDR2 LQKENI. The V gene lost 6 bases and the J gene lost 3 bases, with 17 bases spanning the gap. The CDR3 has 16 amino acids. DNA for the CDR3: TGTGCCAGCTCTCCCCTTGAGGGGGACTACACCGGGGAGCTGTTTTTT. This sequence encodes CASSPLEGDYTGELFF. Together with reference TRBV18 and TRBJ2-2, the CDR3 gives the full variable domain: NAGVMQNPRHLVRRRGQEARLRCSPMKGHSHVYWYRQLPEEGLKFMVYLQKENIIDESGMPKERFSAEFPKEGPSILRIQQVVRGDSAAYFCASSPLEGDYTGELFFGEGSRLTVL.

The V and J genes are TRBV5-1 and TRBJ1-1; the D gene is possibly TRBD1 (5 bases). V dropped 0 bases and J dropped 7 bases, with 13 bases sitting between them. CDR1 and CDR2 (germline): SGHRS, YFSETQ. The CDR3 covers 14 residues. The CDR3 is CASSLGGLRGEAFF. The CDR3 DNA reads TGCGCCAGCAGCTTGGGGGGCCTGCGGGGTGAAGCTTTCTTT.

The chain combines TRBV11-1 with TRBJ1-1; D uncertain. There are 14 residues in the CDR3. CDR1 is SGHAT and CDR2 is FQDESV in the germline V gene (reference sequence). The germline V and J ends were trimmed by 5 bases and 5 bases, with 15 bases remaining between them. For the CDR3, the DNA is TGTGCCAGCAGCGTCGTTGGCTTGGGGACTGAAGCTTTCTTT. Protein: CASSVVGLGTEAFF.

This clone has just a few counts. The rearrangement links TRBV6-4 to TRBJ2-6; the D is unclear. Per germline, CDR1 MRHNA and CDR2 SNTAGT. The CDR3 is 13 residues long. V was shortened by 0 bases and J by 3 bases, with 0 bases between the two germline ends. This CDR3 is CASSDSGANVLTF. CDR3 nucleotides: TGTGCCAGCAGTGACTCTGGGGCCAACGTCCTGACTTTC.

The chain uses TRBV2 and TRBJ2-7; 7 bases line up with TRBD2. Unmatched junction bases numbered 7, after V lost 8 bases and J lost 3 bases. From germline, CDR1 is SNHLY and CDR2 FYNNEI. The CDR3 covers 13 residues. CDR3: CASGAGVIYEQYF. The CDR3 nucleotides read TGTGCCAGCGGGGCGGGAGTGATCTACGAGCAGTACTTC.

The chain carries TRBV21-1 and TRBJ2-3; the D call TRBD2 from the table was never checked on the DNA. TRBV21-1 is marked as a pseudogene. The CDR3 loop spans 14 amino acids. In nucleotides, the CDR3 is TGTGCCAGCAGCAAAGCCGTATCTCTGGATACGCAGTATTTT. Translating it yields CASSKAVSLDTQYF.

The rearrangement uses TRBV27 and TRBJ1-4; 8 nucleotides line up with TRBD1. Per the germline V gene, CDR1 is MNHEY and CDR2 is SMNVEV (reference sequence). Losses at the gene ends were 5 bases for V and 8 bases for J; bases not matched to a gene: 7. There are 14 residues in the CDR3. The CDR3 DNA sequence: TGTGCCAGCAGTCCCCGGACAGGGAGGGAAAAACTGTTTTTT. It is translated as CASSPRTGREKLFF. The entire variable domain, with the rest obtained from reference TRBV27 and TRBJ1-4, is as follows: EAQVTQNPRYLITVTGKKLTVTCSQNMNHEYMSWYRQDPGLGLRQIYYSMNVEVTDKGDVPEGYKVSRKEKRNFPLILESPSPNQTSLYFCASSPRTGREKLFFGSGTQLSVL.

The chain is built from TRBV6-5 and TRBJ2-7, with 10 bases that match TRBD1. V shed 6 bases and J 2 bases; nucleotides not matched to a gene: 7. Germline V gives CDR1 MNHEY, CDR2 SVGAGI. CDR3 length equals 15 residues. The CDR3 bases are TGTGCCAGCAGCCAAGGGGGGACAGGGGCCTACGAGCAGTACTTC. Amino acid sequence: CASSQGGTGAYEQYF.

The chain has TRBV11-2 and TRBJ1-1, with a possible D match to TRBD1 (5 bases). The CDR3 length is 17 residues. Germline V CDR1 and CDR2: SGHAT, FQNNGV. Trimming stripped 5 bases from V and 1 base from J, with 20 bases between. This CDR3 reads CASSPPTPGQRNTEAFF. The CDR3 bases are TGTGCCAGCAGCCCCCCGACACCCGGACAACGGAACACTGAAGCTTTCTTT.

The chain recombines TRBV5-4 with TRBJ2-7, with a weak D call TRBD1 (5 bases). The CDR3 spans 14 residues. Trimming took 0 bases from V and 3 from J, leaving 10 bases between them. Looked up from germline, CDR1 is SGHNT and CDR2 is YYREEE (reference sequence). CDR3 nucleotides: TGTGCCAGCAGCTTGGTGCAGGGCGGCTACGAGCAGTACTTC. Protein sequence: CASSLVQGGYEQYF.

The chain couples TRBV7-2 to TRBJ2-7; unclear D gene. Trimming shortened V by 2 bases and J by 0 bases, and 8 bases separated the two germline ends. Looked up from germline, CDR1 is SGHTA and CDR2 is FQGNSA. CDR3 length equals 14 residues. This CDR3 reads CASSLPALSYEQYF. In DNA, the CDR3 is TGTGCCAGCAGCTTACCAGCCCTCTCCTACGAGCAGTACTTC.

The chain joins TRBV11-2 to TRBJ2-1; D is undetermined. The ends were cut back, 2 bases at V and 7 bases at J, with 6 bases in the middle. This CDR3 has 12 residues. Germline V gene lookup returns CDR1 SGHAT and CDR2 FQNNGV. Here the CDR3 DNA reads TGTGCCAGCAGCTTATGGGTAAATGAGCAGTTCTTC. It is translated as CASSLWVNEQFF.

The genes are TRBV7-2 and TRBJ2-1; TRBD2 matches at 7 bases. With V trimmed by 5 bases and J by 4 bases, 8 bases remained unmatched. This CDR3 has 15 residues. Germline V gene sequence: CDR1 SGHTA, CDR2 FQGNSA. The CDR3 region is CASSPMGGIYNEQFF. The CDR3 bases are TGTGCCAGCAGCCCCATGGGAGGGATATACAATGAGCAGTTCTTC.

The chain has TRBV19 and TRBJ2-5, with D perhaps being TRBD1 or TRBD2 (5 bases each). Germline V CDR1 and CDR2: LNHDA, SQIVND (reference sequence). The CDR3 contains 14 residues. Trimming took 6 bases from V and 1 from J, leaving 12 bases between them. CDR3 loop: CASSAGTAQETQYF. Written as DNA, the CDR3 is TGTGCCAGTAGCGCCGGGACGGCCCAAGAGACCCAGTACTTC.

This clone qualifies as medium-sized. The chain carries TRBV10-2 and TRBJ1-2; TRBD1 might be the D (5 bases). CDR3 size: 14 residues. Trimming cost V 4 bases and J 7 bases, with 16 bases left between them. Looked up from germline, CDR1 is WSHSY and CDR2 is SAAADI. CDR3 sequence reads: CASSVTPGRRGYTF. The CDR3, as DNA: TGCGCCAGCAGTGTTACTCCAGGGCGACGTGGCTACACCTTC.

The chain is built from TRBV9 and TRBJ2-7, with D possibly TRBD2 on 5 matching bases. Germline loops: CDR1 SGDLS, CDR2 YYNGEE. V was pared by 3 bases and J by 7 bases, with 14 bases between. This CDR3 spans 13 amino acids. The CDR3 loop is CASSAGLAMEQYF. DNA for the CDR3: TGTGCCAGCAGCGCTGGCCTAGCAATGGAGCAGTACTTC.